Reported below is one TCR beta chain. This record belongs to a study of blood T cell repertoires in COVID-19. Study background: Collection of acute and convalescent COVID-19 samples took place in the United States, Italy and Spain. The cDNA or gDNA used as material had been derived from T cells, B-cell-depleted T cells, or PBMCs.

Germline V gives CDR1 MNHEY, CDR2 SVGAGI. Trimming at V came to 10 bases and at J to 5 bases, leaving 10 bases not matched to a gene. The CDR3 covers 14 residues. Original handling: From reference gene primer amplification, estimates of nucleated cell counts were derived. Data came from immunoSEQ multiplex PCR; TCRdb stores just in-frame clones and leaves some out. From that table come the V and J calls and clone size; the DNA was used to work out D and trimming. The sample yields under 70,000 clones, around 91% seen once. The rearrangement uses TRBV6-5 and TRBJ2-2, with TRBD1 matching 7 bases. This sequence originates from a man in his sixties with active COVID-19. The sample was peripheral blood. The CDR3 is CATQGQLLTGELFF. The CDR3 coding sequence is TGTGCCACCCAGGGACAGTTACTTACCGGGGAGCTGTTTTTT.